These 3 T cell receptor beta chains originate from one sample sequenced in a study of T cells after yellow fever vaccination. TCRdb re-derived calls from the 5' RACE reads in MiXCR, one entry per CDR3 protein. Altogether 450,000 to 650,000 distinct CDR3 sequences are present, roughly 13% being singletons, with the ten largest covering around 15%. Sequenced here: PBMCs, sampled on the day of the yellow fever booster vaccination. The receptor source for this set is a man younger than 45 who received the YFV17D yellow fever vaccine.

In its sample, this clonotype was seen a few times. This chain connects TRBV5-1 to TRBJ1-1, with unresolved D. The germline gives CDR1 SGHRS, CDR2 YFSETQ. Trimming shortened V by 5 bases and J by 2 bases, and 10 bases separated the two germline ends. The CDR3 spans 13 residues. The CDR3 region has the DNA TGCGCCAGCAGAGGGATGATTAACACTGAAGCTTTCTTT. Its protein is CASRGMINTEAFF.

This clonotype has at least ten counts. J is TRBJ1-5 and V is TRBV29-1; TRBD1 matches at 7 bases. The V segment lost 5 bases and the J segment 4 bases; nucleotides outside the gene matches: 11. Germline V gives CDR1 SQVTM, CDR2 ANQGSEA. The CDR3 contains 15 residues. CDR3 protein: CSVIQEGAGNQPQHF. CDR3 DNA sequence: TGCAGCGTTATACAAGAGGGGGCCGGGAATCAGCCCCAGCATTTT.

In its sample, this clonotype was seen a few times. J is TRBJ2-3 and V is TRBV19, with 7 bases fitting TRBD1. V dropped 6 bases and J dropped 2; count of bases not matched to a gene: 8. From germline, CDR1 is LNHDA and CDR2 SQIVND (reference sequence). The CDR3 spans 15 residues. The CDR3 nucleotides are TGTGCCAGTAGCCCGAGGGACAGAAACACAGATACGCAGTATTTT. Translated, it gives CASSPRDRNTDTQYF.